This TCR beta chain was profiled in a study of cytomegalovirus exposure and HLA in healthy donors. Study-wide results and caveats: A cluster of highly shared sequence variants was likely a sequencing artifact.

PCR involved 60 Vbeta and 13 Jbeta primers. Clones were sequenced by immunoSEQ multiplex PCR, and TCRdb holds only the in-frame ones, with some missing. Among more than 80,000 clones listed, around 80% were seen once. Unmatched junction bases numbered 8, after V lost 3 bases and J lost 8 bases. This CDR3 is 15 amino acids long. Germline V CDR1 and CDR2: SEHNR, FQNEAQ (reference sequence). As to this clone: Its antigen is as yet unknown.

The receptor's source is a man between 60 and 75 years old in good health and CMV-seronegative. The chain has TRBV7-9 and TRBJ1-4; 8 bases fit TRBD1. The sample was PBMCs. This chain's CDR3 is CASSLDRDDEEKLFF. DNA for the CDR3: TGTGCCAGCAGCTTGGACAGGGATGACGAAGAAAAACTGTTTTTT.